These 18 T cell receptor beta chains were sequenced from one sample in a study of OX40 agonist ivuxolimab in advanced cancers. Measured with immunoSEQ multiplex PCR; TCRdb has only the in-frame clones, and not every one. The table includes fewer than 65,000 clones, 80% to 90% detected once. Material: CD4+ or CD8+ T cells sorted from blood, obtained in a trial of the OX40 agonist ivuxolimab. Receptors originate from an adult with an advanced solid tumor such as melanoma, head and neck, liver or kidney cancer.

This rearrangement joins TRBV5-1 to TRBJ2-5, with a possible D match to TRBD1 (6 bases). The J call is in doubt because the DNA end fits TRBJ2-7 better. The germline CDR1 and CDR2 sequences are SGHRS and YFSETQ. CDR3 length equals 15 residues. The CDR3 sequence: CASSLEQGMIDEQYF. Written as DNA, the CDR3 is TGCGCCAGCAGCTTGGAGCAGGGGATGATCGACGAGCAGTACTTC.

The chain joins TRBV29-1 to TRBJ2-5; D remains ambiguous. V was trimmed by 0 bases and J by 4 bases, leaving 6 bases between them. CDR1 and CDR2 from the germline V gene are SQVTM and ANQGSEA. This CDR3 is built from 12 residues. CDR3 nucleotide sequence: TGCAGCGTTGAAGAGAGACGAGAGACCCAGTACTTC. This translates into CSVEERRETQYF.

V is TRBV28 and J is TRBJ1-5; D is unresolved. CDR1 is MDHEN and CDR2 is SYDVKM in the germline V gene. V was clipped by 2 bases and J by 2 bases, with 4 bases between them. The CDR3 totals 13 residues. CDR3 nucleotides: TGTGCCAGCAGTTTAACCGGCAATCAGCCCCAGCATTTT. Translating it yields CASSLTGNQPQHF. The whole variable domain, filled in from reference TRBV28 and TRBJ1-5, reads DVKVTQSSRYLVKRTGEKVFLECVQDMDHENMFWYRQDPGLGLRLIYFSYDVKMKEKGDIPEGYSVSREKKERFSLILESASTNQTSMYLCASSLTGNQPQHFGDGTRLSIL.

The table lists this clone with a few counts. The rearrangement joins TRBV30 to TRBJ2-5, with 14 bases that match TRBD2. The CDR3 contains 16 residues. Losses at the gene ends were 3 bases for V and 5 bases for J; bases not matched to a gene: 8. Germline V CDR1 and CDR2: GTSNPN, SVGIG (reference sequence). The CDR3 coding sequence is TGTGCCTGGAGACAGACTAGCGGGGGGGCCGGGGAGACCCAGTACTTC. It translates to CAWRQTSGGAGETQYF.

The V and J genes are TRBV27 and TRBJ2-5; TRBD2 agrees at 8 bases. V shed 3 bases, J shed 1 base, and the junction held 1 base outside the gene matches. Germline lookup yields CDR1 MNHEY and CDR2 SMNVEV (reference sequence). The CDR3 spans 14 residues. The CDR3 nucleotides read TGTGCCAGCAGTTTTCTAGCGGGCCAAGAGACCCAGTACTTC. This sequence encodes CASSFLAGQETQYF.

This chain joins TRBV19 and TRBJ2-2; D may be TRBD2 (6 bases). The V gene's germline CDR1 is LNHDA and CDR2 SQIVND (reference sequence). The CDR3 has 16 residues. Trimming shortened V by 5 bases and J by 0 bases, and 13 bases separated the two germline ends. The CDR3 loop reads CASSPGAGSNTGELFF. The CDR3 DNA follows: TGTGCCAGTAGTCCCGGAGCGGGTTCGAACACCGGGGAGCTGTTTTTT.

J is TRBJ1-2 and V is TRBV5-1; D perhaps matches TRBD1 (5 bases). Trimming pared 3 bases from V and 8 bases from J, leaving 14 bases between. CDR1 SGHRS and CDR2 YFSETQ come from the germline V gene. The CDR3 runs 13 residues. DNA for the CDR3: TGCGCCAGCAGCTCGGCGGGGGAGTTGGGCTACACCTTC. Residues: CASSSAGELGYTF.

The chain has TRBV7-2 and TRBJ2-5; TRBD1 aligns across 7 bases. The CDR3 loop spans 14 amino acids. V shed 5 bases, J shed 1 base, and the junction held 4 bases outside the gene matches. The V gene's germline CDR1 is SGHTA and CDR2 FQGNSA. The CDR3 region has the DNA TGTGCCAGCAGCCCGGGACAGTTCCAAGAGACCCAGTACTTC. Translated, it gives CASSPGQFQETQYF.

V gene TRBV4-1 combines with J gene TRBJ2-1; D unclear. This CDR3 contains 15 residues. V lost 1 base and J lost 4, with 11 bases in between. The germline V gene encodes CDR1 MGHRA and CDR2 YSYEKL. The CDR3 region is CASSQANLPYNEQFF. The CDR3 coding sequence is TGCGCCAGCAGCCAAGCTAATTTGCCGTACAATGAGCAGTTCTTC.

This rearrangement joins TRBV6-1 to TRBJ1-2; unclear D gene. V lost 6 bases to trimming and J lost 2 bases, with 10 bases between them. The CDR3 has 13 residues. CDR1 and CDR2 from the germline V gene are MNHNS and SASEGT. The CDR3 here is CASRLDQNYGYTF. The CDR3 bases are TGTGCCAGCAGACTCGACCAAAACTATGGCTACACCTTC.

This clone is a singleton in its sample. The chain uses TRBV19 and TRBJ2-1; D may be TRBD1 or TRBD2 (6 bases each). Trimming removed 6 bases at V and 4 bases at J, with 16 bases between. Germline V gene lookup returns CDR1 LNHDA and CDR2 SQIVND (reference sequence). This CDR3 is built from 15 residues. The CDR3 sequence is CASSLIGGGYNEQFF. The CDR3 region has the DNA TGTGCCAGTAGCTTAATCGGGGGCGGGTACAATGAGCAGTTCTTC.

V usage is TRBV6-1 and J usage is TRBJ1-4; the D gene is possibly TRBD1 (6 bases). Germline CDR1 MNHNS, CDR2 SASEGT. V lost 2 bases to trimming and J lost 14 bases, with 24 bases between them. The CDR3 loop spans 16 amino acids. CDR3 in DNA: TGTGCCAGCAGTGAATTAAGGACAGTTCCCAAGGGTAGGCTGTTTTTT. The encoded protein is CASSELRTVPKGRLFF.

The J gene is TRBJ2-7, the V gene TRBV7-9, with 9 bases fitting TRBD2. Germline V gives CDR1 SEHNR, CDR2 FQNEAQ (reference sequence). CDR3 length: 15 residues. V lost 0 bases, J lost 0 bases, and 0 bases stayed unmatched. This chain's CDR3 is CASSLAGLASYEQYF. CDR3 DNA sequence: TGTGCCAGCAGCTTAGCGGGACTAGCCTCCTACGAGCAGTACTTC. The full variable domain, in which reference TRBV7-9 and TRBJ2-7 provide the parts outside the CDR3, is DTGVSQNPRHKITKRGQNVTFRCDPISEHNRLYWYRQTLGQGPEFLTYFQNEAQLEKSRLLSDRFSAERPKGSFSTLEIQRTEQGDSAMYLCASSLAGLASYEQYFGPGTRLTVT.

V gene TRBV18 combines with J gene TRBJ1-5; D might be TRBD1 (5 bases). V shed 6 bases and J shed 4 bases, with 10 bases lying between them. The CDR3 loop spans 13 amino acids. Per germline, CDR1 KGHSH and CDR2 LQKENI. CDR3 residues: CASSPGGNQPQHF. DNA for the CDR3: TGTGCCAGCTCCCCGGGGGGTAATCAGCCCCAGCATTTT.

V is TRBV28 and J is TRBJ1-6, with 7 positions matching TRBD1. This CDR3 is built from 16 residues. J lost 5 bases, V lost 5 bases, and 9 bases had no gene match. Germline V gene sequence: CDR1 MDHEN, CDR2 SYDVKM. The CDR3 DNA is TGTGCCAGCAGTGCCGCCCCCAGGGGGAATAATTCACCCCTCCACTTT. It encodes CASSAAPRGNNSPLHF.

The gene calls are TRBV9 and TRBJ1-3; possibly TRBD1 for D (6 bases). Trimming shortened V by 2 bases and J by 0 bases, and 12 bases separated the two germline ends. Per germline, CDR1 SGDLS and CDR2 YYNGEE. This CDR3 has 16 amino acids. Written as DNA, the CDR3 is TGTGCCAGCAGCGTCACAGGGATAACCTCTGGAAACACCATATATTTT. It is translated as CASSVTGITSGNTIYF.

The chain joins TRBV29-1 to TRBJ2-7; D tentatively reads TRBD1 or TRBD2 (5 bases each). The germline V gene encodes CDR1 SQVTM and CDR2 ANQGSEA. Trimming left V 6 bases short and J 6 bases short, with 12 bases between. The CDR3 extends over 11 amino acids. The CDR3 loop is CSVRGGGEQYF. As DNA, the CDR3 is TGCAGCGTGAGGGGTGGGGGCGAGCAGTACTTC.

The J gene is TRBJ2-5, the V gene TRBV7-6; TRBD2 agrees at 7 bases. CDR3 length: 15 amino acids. Losses at the gene ends were 0 bases for V and 1 base for J; bases not matched to a gene: 2. The germline V gene has CDR1 SGHVS and CDR2 FNYEAQ. The CDR3 DNA sequence: TGTGCCAGCAGCTTAGCGGGGGGGTTCCAAGAGACCCAGTACTTC. Amino acid sequence: CASSLAGGFQETQYF.